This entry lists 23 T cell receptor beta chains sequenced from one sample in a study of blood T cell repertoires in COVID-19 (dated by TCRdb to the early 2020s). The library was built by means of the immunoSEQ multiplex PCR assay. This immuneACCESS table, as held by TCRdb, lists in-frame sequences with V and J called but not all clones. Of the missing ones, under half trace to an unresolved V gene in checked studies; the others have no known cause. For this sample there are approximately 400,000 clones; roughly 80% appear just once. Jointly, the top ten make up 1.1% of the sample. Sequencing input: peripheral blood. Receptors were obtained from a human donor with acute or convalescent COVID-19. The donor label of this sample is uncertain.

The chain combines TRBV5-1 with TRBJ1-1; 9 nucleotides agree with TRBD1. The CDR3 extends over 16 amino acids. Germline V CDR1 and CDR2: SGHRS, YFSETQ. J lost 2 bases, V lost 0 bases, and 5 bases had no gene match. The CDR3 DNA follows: TGCGCCAGCAGCTTGGGGGACAGGGAAATTAACACTGAAGCTTTCTTT. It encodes CASSLGDREINTEAFF. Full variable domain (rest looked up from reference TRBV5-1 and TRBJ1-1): KAGVTQTPRYLIKTRGQQVTLSCSPISGHRSVSWYQQTPGQGLQFLFEYFSETQRNKGNFPGRFSGRQFSNSRSEMNVSTLELGDSALYLCASSLGDREINTEAFFGQGTRLTVV.

The CDR3 nucleotides are TGCGCCAGCAGCTTACAGGCCGACATGAACACTGAAGCTTTCTTT. It translates to CASSLQADMNTEAFF. V is TRBV5-1 and J is TRBJ1-1; weak D call: TRBD1 (5 bases). Germline CDR1 SGHRS, CDR2 YFSETQ. This CDR3 spans 15 amino acids. V was cut by 2 bases and J by 0 bases, with 11 bases left in between.

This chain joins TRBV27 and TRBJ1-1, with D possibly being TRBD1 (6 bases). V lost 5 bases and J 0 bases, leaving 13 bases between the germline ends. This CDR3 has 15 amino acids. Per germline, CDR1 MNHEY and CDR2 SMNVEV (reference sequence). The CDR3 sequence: CASSPQGNMNTEAFF. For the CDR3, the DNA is TGTGCCAGCAGTCCCCAGGGGAACATGAACACTGAAGCTTTCTTT.

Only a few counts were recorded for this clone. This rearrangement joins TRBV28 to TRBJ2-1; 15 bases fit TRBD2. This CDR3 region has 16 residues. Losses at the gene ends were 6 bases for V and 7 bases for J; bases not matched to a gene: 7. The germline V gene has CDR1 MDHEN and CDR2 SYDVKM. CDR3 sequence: CASSPWTSGGGNEQFF. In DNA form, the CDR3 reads TGTGCCAGCAGCCCCTGGACTAGCGGGGGGGGTAATGAGCAGTTCTTC.

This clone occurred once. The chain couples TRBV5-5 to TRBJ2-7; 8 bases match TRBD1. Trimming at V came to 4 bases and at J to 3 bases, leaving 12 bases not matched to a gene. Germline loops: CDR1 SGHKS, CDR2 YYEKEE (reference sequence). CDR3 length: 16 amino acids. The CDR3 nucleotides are TGTGCCAGCAGCATAGGACAGGGCATTCTAAGCTACGAGCAGTACTTC. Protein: CASSIGQGILSYEQYF.

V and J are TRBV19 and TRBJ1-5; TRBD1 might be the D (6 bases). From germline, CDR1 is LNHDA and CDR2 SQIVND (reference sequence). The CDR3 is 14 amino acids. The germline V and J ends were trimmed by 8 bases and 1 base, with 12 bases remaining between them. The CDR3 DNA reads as TGTGCCAGTCACAGGGATAGGAGCAATCAGCCCCAGCATTTT. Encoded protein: CASHRDRSNQPQHF.

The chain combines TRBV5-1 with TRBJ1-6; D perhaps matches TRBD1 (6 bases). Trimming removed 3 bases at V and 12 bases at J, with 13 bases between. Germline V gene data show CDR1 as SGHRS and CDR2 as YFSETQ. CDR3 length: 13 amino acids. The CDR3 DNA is TGCGCCAGCAGCTATGCAACAGGGTTACCCCTCCACTTT. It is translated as CASSYATGLPLHF.

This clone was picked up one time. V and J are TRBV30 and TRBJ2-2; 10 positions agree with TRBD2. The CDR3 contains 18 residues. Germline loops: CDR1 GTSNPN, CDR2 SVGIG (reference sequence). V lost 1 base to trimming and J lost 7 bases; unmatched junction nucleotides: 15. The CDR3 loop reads CAWSAFGVSGRLIGELFF. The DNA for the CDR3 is TGTGCCTGGAGTGCCTTCGGCGTTAGCGGGAGGCTCATCGGGGAGCTGTTTTTT.

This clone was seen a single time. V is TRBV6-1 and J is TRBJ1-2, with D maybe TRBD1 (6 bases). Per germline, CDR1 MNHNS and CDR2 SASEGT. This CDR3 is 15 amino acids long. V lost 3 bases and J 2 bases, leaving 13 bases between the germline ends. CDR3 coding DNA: TGTGCCAGCAGTGATCCCGACAGGTTAAACTATGGCTACACCTTC. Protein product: CASSDPDRLNYGYTF.

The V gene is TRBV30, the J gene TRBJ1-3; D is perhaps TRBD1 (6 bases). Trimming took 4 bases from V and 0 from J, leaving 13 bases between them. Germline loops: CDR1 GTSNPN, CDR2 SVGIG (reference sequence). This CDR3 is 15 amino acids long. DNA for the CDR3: TGTGCCTGGACGTGGGGGCGATTCTCTGGAAACACCATATATTTT. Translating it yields CAWTWGRFSGNTIYF.

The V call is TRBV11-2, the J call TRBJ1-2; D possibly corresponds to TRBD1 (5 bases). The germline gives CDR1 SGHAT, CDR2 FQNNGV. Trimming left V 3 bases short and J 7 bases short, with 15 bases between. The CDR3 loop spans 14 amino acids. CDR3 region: CASSLDGGFGGYTF. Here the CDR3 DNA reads TGTGCCAGCAGCTTGGACGGGGGATTCGGTGGCTACACCTTC.

The CDR3 reads CASSQNGGNQPQHF. As DNA, the CDR3 is TGTGCCAGCAGTCAAAACGGGGGGAATCAGCCCCAGCATTTT. V and J are TRBV6-6 and TRBJ1-5; TRBD1 might be the D (5 bases). Trimming shortened V by 5 bases and J by 4 bases, and 12 bases separated the two germline ends. The CDR3 consists of 14 residues. Germline V gene data show CDR1 as MNHNY and CDR2 as SVGAGI (reference sequence).

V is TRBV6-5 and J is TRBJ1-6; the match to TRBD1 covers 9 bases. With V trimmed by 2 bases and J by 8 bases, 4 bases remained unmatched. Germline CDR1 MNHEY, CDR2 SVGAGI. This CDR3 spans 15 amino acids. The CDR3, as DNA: TGTGCCAGCAGTTACCGGGACAGGGATTATTCACCCCTCCACTTT. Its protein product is CASSYRDRDYSPLHF.

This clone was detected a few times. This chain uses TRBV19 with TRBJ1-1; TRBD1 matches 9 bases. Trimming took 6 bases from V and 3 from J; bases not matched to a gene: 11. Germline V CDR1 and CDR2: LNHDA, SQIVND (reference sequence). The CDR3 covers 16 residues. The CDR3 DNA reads TGTGCCAGTAGCCCGACAGGGGGGGCGAAGCACACTGAAGCTTTCTTT. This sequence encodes CASSPTGGAKHTEAFF.

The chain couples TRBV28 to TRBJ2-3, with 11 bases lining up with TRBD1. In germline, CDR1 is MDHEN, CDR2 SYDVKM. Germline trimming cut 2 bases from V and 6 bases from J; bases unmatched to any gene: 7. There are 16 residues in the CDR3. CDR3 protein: CASSLGQGAASDTQYF. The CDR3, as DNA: TGTGCCAGCAGTTTAGGACAGGGGGCGGCGTCGGATACGCAGTATTTT. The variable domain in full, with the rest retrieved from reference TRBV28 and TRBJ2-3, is DVKVTQSSRYLVKRTGEKVFLECVQDMDHENMFWYRQDPGLGLRLIYFSYDVKMKEKGDIPEGYSVSREKKERFSLILESASTNQTSMYLCASSLGQGAASDTQYFGPGTRLTVL.

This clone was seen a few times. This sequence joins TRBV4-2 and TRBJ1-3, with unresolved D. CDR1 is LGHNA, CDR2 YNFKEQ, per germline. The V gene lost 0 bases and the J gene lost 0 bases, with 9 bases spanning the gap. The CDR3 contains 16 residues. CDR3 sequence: CASSQDGLSSGNTIYF. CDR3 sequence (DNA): TGTGCCAGCAGCCAAGACGGACTGAGCTCTGGAAACACCATATATTTT.

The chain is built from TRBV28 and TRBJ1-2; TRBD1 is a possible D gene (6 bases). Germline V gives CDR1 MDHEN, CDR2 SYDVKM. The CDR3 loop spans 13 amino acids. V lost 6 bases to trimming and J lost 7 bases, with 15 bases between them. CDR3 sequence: CASSSTGIGGYTF. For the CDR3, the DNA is TGTGCCAGCAGCTCGACAGGTATTGGTGGCTACACCTTC.

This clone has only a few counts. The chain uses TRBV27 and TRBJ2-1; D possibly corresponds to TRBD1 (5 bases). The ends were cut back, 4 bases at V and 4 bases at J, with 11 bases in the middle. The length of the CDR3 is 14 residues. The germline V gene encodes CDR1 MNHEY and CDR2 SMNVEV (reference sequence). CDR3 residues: CASSWQGYYNEQFF. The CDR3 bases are TGTGCCAGCAGTTGGCAGGGTTATTACAATGAGCAGTTCTTC.

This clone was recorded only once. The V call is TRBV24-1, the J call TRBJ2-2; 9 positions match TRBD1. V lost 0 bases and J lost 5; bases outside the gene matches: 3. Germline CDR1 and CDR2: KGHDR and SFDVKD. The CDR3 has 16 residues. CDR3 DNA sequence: TGTGCCACCAGTGATTTGGGACAGGGGAAAACCGGGGAGCTGTTTTTT. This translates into CATSDLGQGKTGELFF.

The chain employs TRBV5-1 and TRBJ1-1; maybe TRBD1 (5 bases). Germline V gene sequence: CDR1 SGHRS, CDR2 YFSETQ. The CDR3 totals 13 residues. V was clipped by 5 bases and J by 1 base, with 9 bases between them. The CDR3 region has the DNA TGCGCCAGCAGGCGGGGGGAGAACACTGAAGCTTTCTTT. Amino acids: CASRRGENTEAFF.

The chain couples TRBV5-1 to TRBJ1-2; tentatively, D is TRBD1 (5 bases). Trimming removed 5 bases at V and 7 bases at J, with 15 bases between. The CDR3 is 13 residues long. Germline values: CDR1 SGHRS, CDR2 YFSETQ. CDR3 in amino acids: CASSFGGDGGYTF. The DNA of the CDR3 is TGCGCCAGCAGTTTTGGGGGGGACGGTGGCTACACCTTC. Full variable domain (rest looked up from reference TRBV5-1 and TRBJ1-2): KAGVTQTPRYLIKTRGQQVTLSCSPISGHRSVSWYQQTPGQGLQFLFEYFSETQRNKGNFPGRFSGRQFSNSRSEMNVSTLELGDSALYLCASSFGGDGGYTFGSGTRLTVV.

The CDR3 here is CATRPRGQGFTDTQYF. CDR3 DNA: TGTGCCACCAGGCCCCGAGGACAGGGTTTTACAGATACGCAGTATTTT. The chain is built from TRBV24-1 and TRBJ2-3; 8 bases map to TRBD1. The CDR3 extends over 16 amino acids. CDR1 KGHDR and CDR2 SFDVKD come from the germline V gene. J gave up 3 bases and V 7 bases, and 11 bases lay outside the gene matches.

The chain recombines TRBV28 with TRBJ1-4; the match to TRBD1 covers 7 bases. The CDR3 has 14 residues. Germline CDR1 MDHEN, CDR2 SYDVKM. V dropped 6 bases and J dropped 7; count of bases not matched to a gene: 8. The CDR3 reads CASRWTGGFEKLFF. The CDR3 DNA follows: TGTGCCAGCAGATGGACAGGCGGCTTTGAAAAACTGTTTTTT.